Reported below is one TCR beta chain. This entry comes from a study of CD4 T cells in relation to SARS-CoV-2 and coronaviruses. The wider study: The HLA restriction of the shared crossreactive spike epitopes was mapped.

V shed 4 bases and J 7 bases; nucleotides not matched to a gene: 3. This CDR3 spans 13 amino acids. CDR1 is SGHRS and CDR2 is YFSETQ in the germline V gene. Before the COVID-19 pandemic, during about 2010-2018, CD4+ T cells were taken from unexposed donors. Naive and memory CD4+ T cells were separated from cryopreserved PBMCs. Sequenced by immunoSEQ multiplex PCR; TCRdb stores in-frame clones only, minus some. The sample has roughly 71,000 clones; around 87% are singletons. The origin of this receptor is a human donor in good health. The sample consisted of memory CD4+ T cells from PBMCs. The chain carries TRBV5-1 and TRBJ1-4; 8 nucleotides align to TRBD1. CDR3 coding DNA: TGCGCCAGCAGCCCCACAGGGGGTGAAAAACTGTTTTTT. The encoded protein is CASSPTGGEKLFF.